This T cell receptor beta chain was recovered during a study of long-term antiretroviral therapy in people with HIV. A v3.0 immunoSEQ assay was performed at survey level. Sequencing was directed toward about 40,000-55,000 T-cell genomes in each sample. Data came from immunoSEQ multiplex PCR; TCRdb stores just in-frame clones and leaves some out. The sample lists approximately 11,000 clones; about 80% were seen once. The ends lost 5 bases at V and 0 bases at J; junction bases unmatched: 4. The CDR3 length is 15 residues. From germline, CDR1 is SGHTA and CDR2 FQGTGA. This chain uses TRBV7-3 with TRBJ1-5; 7 bases match TRBD1. Sequencing was performed on unsorted PBMCs, taken about 7 years after starting antiretroviral therapy. This TCR derives from a man between 50 and 59 years old with HIV. CDR3 residues: CASSPGQDSNQPQHF. For the CDR3, the DNA is TGTGCCAGCAGCCCTGGACAGGATAGCAATCAGCCCCAGCATTTT.